Described below is a single TCR beta chain sequence and its context. The data were obtained in a study of blood T cell repertoires in COVID-19. Study background: Both acute and convalescent COVID-19 samples were obtained from the United States, Italy and Spain. PBMCs, B-cell-depleted T cells, or T cells provided the cDNA or gDNA that made up the material.

In the authors' workflow: Nucleated cell number was recorded as an estimate derived from reference gene primer amplification. Sequenced by immunoSEQ multiplex PCR; TCRdb stores in-frame clones only, minus some. V, J and clone size are those of that table, while D and trimming were read from the DNA. Of about 58,000 clones in the sample, more than 60% were seen once. V lost 6 bases and J 6 bases, leaving 12 bases between the germline ends. This CDR3 is 12 amino acids long. Germline V gene data show CDR1 as MGHRA and CDR2 as YSYEKL. J is TRBJ2-7 and V is TRBV4-1; a weak D match, TRBD2 (5 bases). The TCR originated in a human donor in a cohort sampled during active COVID-19. The sequencing input was peripheral blood. The CDR3: CASSPPRGEQYF. The CDR3 nucleotides are TGCGCCAGCAGTCCCCCCCGGGGCGAGCAGTACTTC.